This T cell receptor beta chain was recorded in a study of T cell repertoires in cytomegalovirus infection. Study-level points and caveats: The ex vivo response was dominated by HLA-C-restricted CMV-specific TCR beta clonotypes.

CDR3 length equals 18 residues. The V and J ends lost 2 bases and 0 bases, in that order; junction bases with no gene match: 11. The germline gives CDR1 SGHTA, CDR2 FQGTGA. From the reads, TCRdb called clonotypes with MiXCR, one entry per CDR3 protein. The sample yields 700,000 to 950,000 distinct CDR3 sequences, 32% seen once. This clonotype was observed many times. Its antigen is unknown. The receptor was isolated from a human donor in good health (CMV status not recorded). Some clones in this sample may be carry-over from other donors' samples. V usage is TRBV7-3 and J usage is TRBJ2-3; 7 nucleotides agree with TRBD1. The sample in question was cultured CD8+ T cells from PBMCs, obtained from culture after CMV antigen stimulation. CDR3 coding DNA: TGTGCCAGCAGCTTAGGGGCAGGGGGTACCCCTAGCACAGATACGCAGTATTTT. Residues: CASSLGAGGTPSTDTQYF.